This TCR beta chain was sequenced for a study of beta chain features in type 1 diabetes. Sequencing targeted expressed TCRB transcripts, as all isolated RNA had been reverse transcribed. Repertoires were generated with immunoSEQ multiplex PCR, while TCRdb's copy carries only in-frame clones and drops some. The sample yields 150,000 to 190,000 clones, about 8.5% seen once. Each population that was sorted was more than 95% pure. The CDR3 is made up of 13 amino acids. Trimming cost V 6 bases and J 4 bases; bases outside gene matches: 3. Germline CDR1 is SGHTA and CDR2 is FQGNSA. V usage is TRBV7-2 and J usage is TRBJ1-3, with 7 bases that match TRBD1. Input material: central memory CD4+ T cells from blood. This TCR derives from a man aged 18 to 30 in good health. The CDR3 nucleotides are TGTGCCAGCAGTCGACAGGGCGGAAACACCATATATTTT. Protein product: CASSRQGGNTIYF.